The 23 T cell receptor beta chains presented below share a single source sample, sequenced in a study of T cell repertoires in cytomegalovirus infection. TCRdb processed the reads anew with MiXCR; each CDR3 protein has one entry. The data contain over 450,000 distinct CDR3 sequences, 11% of them singletons. Sequenced input: PBMCs. The receptors derive from a human donor in good health (CMV status not recorded). Some clones in this sample may be carry-over from other donors' samples.

This chain connects TRBV7-2 to TRBJ1-2, with 8 bases fitting TRBD1. The CDR3 covers 14 residues. J lost 7 bases, V lost 4 bases, and 8 bases had no gene match. Germline V lookup: CDR1 SGHTA, CDR2 FQGNSA. The CDR3 sequence: CASSSQTGESGYTF. The CDR3 coding sequence is TGTGCCAGCAGCTCCCAGACAGGGGAGTCTGGCTACACCTTC.

This clonotype was seen many times. In DNA form, the CDR3 reads TGTGCCAGCAGCCCATCCAGCGCCGATGAGCAGTTCTTC. This sequence encodes CASSPSSADEQFF. This sequence joins TRBV7-9 and TRBJ2-1, with unresolved D. Germline loops: CDR1 SEHNR, CDR2 FQNEAQ (reference sequence). The CDR3 is 13 residues long. Trimming removed 5 bases at V and 8 bases at J, with 13 bases between. The full variable domain, with the rest looked up from reference TRBV7-9 and TRBJ2-1, is DTGVSQNPRHKITKRGQNVTFRCDPISEHNRLYWYRQTLGQGPEFLTYFQNEAQLEKSRLLSDRFSAERPKGSFSTLEIQRTEQGDSAMYLCASSPSSADEQFFGPGTRLTVL.

This clonotype occurred a few times. J is TRBJ2-7 and V is TRBV24-1, with 9 nucleotides matching TRBD1. The CDR3 is 16 residues long. With 3 bases clipped from V and 9 bases from J, the junction kept 14 bases outside the gene matches. Germline V gives CDR1 KGHDR, CDR2 SFDVKD. The CDR3 loop is CATSDGRDRDYARQYF. CDR3 sequence (DNA): TGTGCCACCAGTGATGGAAGGGACAGGGATTACGCCCGGCAGTACTTC.

In its sample, this clonotype was seen many times. The rearrangement links TRBV12-3 or TRBV12-4 to TRBJ2-1; 8 bases align to TRBD1. With 6 bases clipped from V and 7 bases from J, the junction kept 2 bases outside the gene matches. CDR3 length: 12 amino acids. CDR3 bases: TGTGCCAGCAGCCGGACAGGGAATGAGCAGTTCTTC. Amino acid sequence: CASSRTGNEQFF.

Ten or more counts support this clonotype. The chain recombines TRBV10-3 with TRBJ1-4; D ambiguous. Germline CDR1 and CDR2: ENHRY and SYGVKD. The V end was cut by 4 bases, the J end by 4 bases, with 4 bases between. CDR3 length: 12 amino acids. CDR3 sequence (DNA): TGTGCCATCAGTGGTAGTAATGAAAAACTGTTTTTT. This gives the protein CAISGSNEKLFF.

The chain joins TRBV2 to TRBJ1-2, with D unresolved. Germline V gene lookup returns CDR1 SNHLY and CDR2 FYNNEI. V dropped 9 bases and J dropped 6 bases, with 5 bases sitting between them. CDR3 length: 9 amino acids. DNA of the CDR3: TGTGCCAGGGAGCATGGCTACACCTTC. This gives the protein CAREHGYTF.

This clonotype was seen many times. The rearrangement joins TRBV7-9 to TRBJ2-1; D ambiguous. This CDR3 comprises 14 residues. The V gene lost 5 bases and the J gene lost 0 bases, with 8 bases spanning the gap. CDR1 is SEHNR, CDR2 FQNEAQ, per germline (reference sequence). The CDR3: CASSHLGSYNEQFF. CDR3 nucleotides: TGTGCCAGCAGCCATCTGGGCTCCTACAATGAGCAGTTCTTC.

The rearrangement uses TRBV29-1 and TRBJ1-2; D unclear. The CDR3 has 12 residues. The ends were cut back, 4 bases at V and 4 bases at J, with 10 bases in the middle. Looked up from germline, CDR1 is SQVTM and CDR2 is ANQGSEA. The CDR3 sequence is CSVGGQVYGYTF. CDR3 coding DNA: TGCAGCGTTGGCGGGCAGGTCTATGGCTACACCTTC.

This clonotype was observed at least ten times. The rearrangement links TRBV24-1 to TRBJ2-3; D tentatively reads TRBD1 or TRBD2 (6 bases each). V lost 0 bases and J lost 3, with 15 bases in between. Looked up from germline, CDR1 is KGHDR and CDR2 is SFDVKD. The CDR3 has 17 residues. The CDR3 nucleotides read TGTGCCACCAGTGATTTGAAGCGGGCCCAGGGGACAGATACGCAGTATTTT. It is translated as CATSDLKRAQGTDTQYF.

As regards this clonotype: A much larger clone lies a single base off, so this may be a read error. The chain uses TRBV20-1 and TRBJ1-2; TRBD1 agrees at 8 bases. CDR1 is DFQATT and CDR2 is SNEGSKA in the germline V gene (reference sequence). This CDR3 contains 13 residues. The CDR3 region has the DNA TGCAGTGGTAGAGCTACCATGGACAGGGTGTCGGTCTTC. This gives the protein CSGRATMDRVSVF.

This clonotype was counted many times. The chain joins TRBV6-1 to TRBJ2-1, with 7 positions matching TRBD1. The V segment lost 11 bases and the J segment 0 bases; nucleotides outside the gene matches: 7. This CDR3 region has 14 residues. Germline lookup yields CDR1 MNHNS and CDR2 SASEGT. CDR3 region: CAGRQGSSYNEQFF. In nucleotides, the CDR3 is TGTGCCGGACGACAGGGAAGCTCCTACAATGAGCAGTTCTTC.

This clonotype occurred many times. The J gene is TRBJ2-2, the V gene TRBV30; D is perhaps TRBD2 (6 bases). Germline CDR1 reads GTSNPN; CDR2 reads SVGIG (reference sequence). The CDR3 contains 14 residues. Deletions cut 3 bases from V and 4 bases from J, with 12 bases between. The CDR3 is CAWRRGLSTGELFF. The CDR3 DNA sequence: TGTGCCTGGAGGAGGGGACTTTCCACCGGGGAGCTGTTTTTT.

In this sample, this clonotype turned up many times. The rearrangement uses TRBV24-1 and TRBJ2-1, with 11 bases lining up with TRBD2. The V and J ends lost 5 bases and 1 base, in that order; junction bases with no gene match: 3. The CDR3 runs to 16 residues. Germline CDR1 reads KGHDR; CDR2 reads SFDVKD. Here the CDR3 DNA reads TGTGCCACCAGTGCGAGACTAGCGGGATCCTACAATGAGCAGTTCTTC. As protein: CATSARLAGSYNEQFF.

CDR3 sequence (DNA): TGTGCCAGCAGCGTAGAAGGAGGAGCTGGAAACACCATATATTTT. It is translated as CASSVEGGAGNTIYF. The chain uses TRBV9 and TRBJ1-3; D unresolved. V gave up 0 bases and J gave up 2 bases, with 9 bases separating them. The CDR3 loop spans 15 amino acids. Germline CDR1 SGDLS, CDR2 YYNGEE.

This clonotype was detected ten times or more. This rearrangement joins TRBV11-2 to TRBJ1-1; D remains unclear. Germline CDR1 reads SGHAT; CDR2 reads FQNNGV. CDR3 length: 13 residues. V lost 6 bases and J 4 bases, leaving 12 bases between the germline ends. Here the CDR3 reads CASSRAVITEAFF. In DNA, the CDR3 is TGTGCCAGCAGTAGGGCGGTGATCACTGAAGCTTTCTTT.

This clonotype was counted only a few times. The chain is built from TRBV3-1 and TRBJ1-5; 11 nucleotides agree with TRBD1. The germline gives CDR1 LGHDT, CDR2 YNNKEL (reference sequence). This CDR3 is 16 amino acids long. Trimming took 2 bases from V and 11 from J; bases not matched to a gene: 11. CDR3: CASSQRDRGTPGTQHF. DNA for the CDR3: TGTGCCAGCAGCCAACGGGACAGGGGGACCCCGGGGACCCAGCATTTT.

Many counts were recorded for this clonotype. The chain combines TRBV10-3 with TRBJ2-5; perhaps TRBD1 as D (5 bases). The CDR3 runs 14 residues. Germline V CDR1 and CDR2: ENHRY, SYGVKD. V gave up 0 bases and J gave up 3 bases, with 8 bases separating them. The CDR3 sequence: CAISESGQEETQYF. CDR3 nucleotides: TGTGCCATCAGTGAGTCTGGACAAGAAGAGACCCAGTACTTC.

In its sample, this clonotype was seen many times. V and J are TRBV7-3 and TRBJ2-3, with D possibly TRBD1 on 5 matching bases. Per germline, CDR1 SGHTA and CDR2 FQGTGA. This CDR3 contains 15 residues. V was pared by 0 bases and J by 1 base, with 8 bases between. CDR3 protein: CASSLTGRGTDTQYF. The CDR3 bases are TGTGCCAGCAGCTTAACGGGGCGAGGCACAGATACGCAGTATTTT.

This sequence joins TRBV5-1 and TRBJ2-6; 10 nucleotides line up with TRBD1. Germline loops: CDR1 SGHRS, CDR2 YFSETQ. CDR3 length: 20 residues. Trimming removed 4 bases from V and 0 bases from J; junction bases left unmatched: 13. CDR3 region: CASSISPPTGGSSGANVLTF. The CDR3 coding sequence is TGCGCCAGCAGCATCTCACCTCCGACAGGGGGCAGCTCTGGGGCCAACGTCCTGACTTTC.

The chain employs TRBV29-1 and TRBJ2-2; D is perhaps TRBD2 (5 bases). Per germline, CDR1 SQVTM and CDR2 ANQGSEA. V was clipped by 1 base and J by 8 bases, with 11 bases between them. The CDR3 loop spans 13 amino acids. CDR3 in amino acids: CSVEVSSGGELFF. The CDR3 DNA reads TGCAGCGTTGAAGTCTCCTCGGGGGGGGAGCTGTTTTTT.

This chain joins TRBV20-1 and TRBJ2-3; D not certain. CDR1 is DFQATT and CDR2 is SNEGSKA in the germline V gene (reference sequence). V was trimmed by 3 bases and J by 6 bases, leaving 7 bases between them. There are 11 residues in the CDR3. The CDR3 region is CSASIGDTQYF. Written as DNA, the CDR3 is TGCAGTGCTAGTATTGGGGATACGCAGTATTTT.

The V gene is TRBV20-1, the J gene TRBJ2-5, with 9 positions matching TRBD1. CDR3 size: 13 residues. The V segment lost 6 bases and the J segment 5 bases; nucleotides outside the gene matches: 7. Germline values: CDR1 DFQATT, CDR2 SNEGSKA (reference sequence). The CDR3, as DNA: TGCAGTGCCCCGGGACAGGGAAAGGAGACCCAGTACTTC. Translation gives CSAPGQGKETQYF.

This clonotype appeared many times. This chain links TRBV19 with TRBJ1-5; 8 bases fit TRBD1. The germline V gene encodes CDR1 LNHDA and CDR2 SQIVND (reference sequence). The CDR3 consists of 15 residues. With 3 bases clipped from V and 3 bases from J, the junction kept 4 bases outside the gene matches. This chain's CDR3 is CASSIRTGNNQPQHF. The CDR3 DNA reads TGTGCCAGTAGTATCCGGACAGGGAACAATCAGCCCCAGCATTTT.